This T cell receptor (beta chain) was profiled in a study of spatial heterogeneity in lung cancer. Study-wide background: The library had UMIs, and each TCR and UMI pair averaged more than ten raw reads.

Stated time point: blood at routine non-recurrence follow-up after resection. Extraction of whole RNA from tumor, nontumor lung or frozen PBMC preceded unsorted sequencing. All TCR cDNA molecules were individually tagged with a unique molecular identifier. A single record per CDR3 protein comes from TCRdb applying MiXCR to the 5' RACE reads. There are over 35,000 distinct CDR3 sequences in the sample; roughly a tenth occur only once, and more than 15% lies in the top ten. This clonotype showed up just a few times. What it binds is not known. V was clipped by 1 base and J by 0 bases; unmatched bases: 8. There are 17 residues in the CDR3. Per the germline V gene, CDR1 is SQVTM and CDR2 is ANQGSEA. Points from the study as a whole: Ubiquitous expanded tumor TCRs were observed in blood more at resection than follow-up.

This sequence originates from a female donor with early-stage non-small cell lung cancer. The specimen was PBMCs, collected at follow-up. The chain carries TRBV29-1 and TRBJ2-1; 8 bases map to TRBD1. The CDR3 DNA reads TGCAGCGTTGAAGGCCAGGGGGCTAAGAGCTCCTACAATGAGCAGTTCTTC. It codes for CSVEGQGAKSSYNEQFF.